This record covers a single TCR beta chain. Antigen: not known. CDR1 MNHEY and CDR2 SVGAGI come from the germline V gene. Trimming took 0 bases from V and 0 from J, leaving 8 bases between them. This CDR3 contains 15 residues. The sample comes from a study of cytomegalovirus exposure and HLA in healthy donors. Study-wide results and caveats: An ancestry cluster, one associated with Asian ancestry, reportedly showed fewer N-insertions than the roughly 700-donor mean in a later analysis. Most TCR sequences proved rare, with some public TCRs found in many donors.

Vbeta (60) and Jbeta (13) primers were used in the PCR. Source study methods: Later, about 80 million unique TCR beta chains were counted in an analysis, and roughly 10 million of them were shared. The repertoire was sequenced with immunoSEQ multiplex PCR; TCRdb's copy has only in-frame clones and lacks some. Clone size and V and J calls were adopted from that table, with D and trimming inferred from the DNA. The table shows some 250,000 clones, with around 76% occurring only once. The sample was PBMCs. The chain links TRBV6-5 to TRBJ1-1, with D uncertain. The clonotype was recovered from a middle-aged woman in good health and CMV-seropositive. CDR3 protein: CASSYSLALNTEAFF. For the CDR3, the DNA is TGTGCCAGCAGTTACTCGTTAGCACTGAACACTGAAGCTTTCTTT.